This record concerns one TCR beta chain sequence. In the source study's methods: Amplifying reference gene primers gave estimates of nucleated cell counts. Some clones are missing from TCRdb's copy, which holds only in-frame ones; the method was immunoSEQ multiplex PCR. For V, J and clone size, that table is used; D and trimming come from the DNA. This repertoire shows roughly 39,000 clones, around 86% found once; its top ten account for around a fifth. The record originates from a study of blood T cell repertoires in COVID-19. The wider study: Researchers got acute and convalescent COVID-19 samples from the United States, Italy and Spain. The cDNA or gDNA used as material had been derived from T cells, B-cell-depleted T cells, or PBMCs.

Material for sequencing was peripheral blood. The sequence was collected from a man aged 45-60 years in a cohort sampled during active COVID-19.

CDR3: CASSQNLAGGTDTQYF. In DNA form, the CDR3 reads TGCGCCAGCAGCCAGAACTTAGCGGGGGGAACAGATACGCAGTATTTT. J is TRBJ2-3 and V is TRBV4-1; TRBD2 aligns across 10 bases. Trimming took 3 bases from V and 3 from J; bases not matched to a gene: 6. This CDR3 comprises 16 residues. Germline V gives CDR1 MGHRA, CDR2 YSYEKL.